This entry is about one T cell receptor (beta chain). Its antigen specificity is not known. Base-call qualities are not available, and no considerably larger clone is one nucleotide away. The data are from a study of blood T cell repertoires in COVID-19 (dated by TCRdb to about 2020). For the study in its entirety: Samples from collaborators originated in the United States, Italy and Spain and spanned both the acute and convalescent phases of COVID-19. The material from the prospective study consisted of cDNA or gDNA derived from T cells, B-cell-depleted T cells, or PBMCs. Subjects who had been exposed to COVID-19, were actively infected with it, or had recovered from it provided the deeply sampled blood TCRbeta repertoires that made up the dataset. The repertoires were released in a freely available public database intended as a resource for research on the immune response to SARS-CoV-2. Samples came from the ongoing ImmuneRACE study (first 160 participants) plus 1,254 subjects from 6 global collaborators. Sample metadata almost always included a de-identified subject ID, COVID-19 status, age in years and sex. HLA class I and class II types, where available, came from metadata supplied by the sample provider rather than from assay-based typing. On the study overall, not on this receptor specifically: The amount of clinical and demographic metadata varied by source and participant and was provided uncurated.

The junction carries 10 bases between V and J, which are trimmed by 0 bases and 1 base respectively. The CDR3 spans 15 residues, from the cysteine through the phenylalanine. Of all the DNA, just the CDR3 is kept, 45 bases in frame from base 1. CDR1 and CDR2, looked up from the germline V gene (reference sequence), are PRHDT and FYEKMQ. TCRbeta CDR3 regions were amplified from genomic DNA by means of the immunoSEQ Assay, a bias-controlled multiplex PCR. As for the authors' bioinformatics: The number of nucleated cells in each sample was estimated from the amplification of reference gene primers within the assay. Sequence reads were collapsed and filtered to measure the absolute abundance of every unique TCRbeta CDR3 rearrangement. Productive Simpson clonality was computed per sample as the square root of Simpson's diversity index over productive rearrangements. The source is immuneACCESS, and TCRdb retained only in-frame sequences with V and J called. Part of the clones is not carried over; for the studies checked, unresolved V genes explain less than half of this, and the remainder is unexplained. The D gene and trimming were derived from the DNA, and the V and J assignments and clone size from that table. The sample includes about 59,000 clones, with less than 80% observed a single time. The ten largest clones add up to roughly 3% of the sample.

The collaborating institutions used their own protocols to collect whole blood in K2EDTA tubes. Collaborator samples were shipped for TCRbeta analysis as frozen whole blood, isolated PBMCs, or DNA extracted from either sample type. Sequenced material: peripheral blood. The chain uses TRBV13 and TRBJ2-7; a tentative D match to TRBD2 spans 5 bases. The receptor comes from a man aged 60-69 years with acute or convalescent COVID-19. In nucleotide form, the sequence is TGTGCCAGCAGCTTAGGTGGCGGGTCTTCCTACGAGCAGTACTTC. Its protein reads: CASSLGGGSSYEQYF.